What follows describes a single T cell receptor beta chain. Then a second PCR, running roughly 7 to 11 cycles, was carried out with a sample-barcoded 5' primer and a J-beta primer mix. Each CDR3 protein is one row after TCRdb ran MiXCR on the 5' RACE reads. The sample lists 1,500,000 or so distinct CDR3 sequences, roughly 64% seen once, with more than 6% in the top ten. V was pared by 6 bases and J by 11 bases, with 26 bases of the junction left unmatched. CDR3 length: 17 amino acids. In germline, CDR1 is DFQATT, CDR2 SNEGSKA (reference sequence). These data originate in a study of blood T cells in healthy people across ages.

The sequence was collected from a man younger than 30 in good health. Input material: blood. The gene calls are TRBV20-1 and TRBJ2-3, with 7 bases matching TRBD2. CDR3 nucleotides: TGCAGTGCGCGAGCGAGCGGGGTCCGATACTCCTACAATGAGCAGTATTTT. The encoded protein is CSARASGVRYSYNEQYF.